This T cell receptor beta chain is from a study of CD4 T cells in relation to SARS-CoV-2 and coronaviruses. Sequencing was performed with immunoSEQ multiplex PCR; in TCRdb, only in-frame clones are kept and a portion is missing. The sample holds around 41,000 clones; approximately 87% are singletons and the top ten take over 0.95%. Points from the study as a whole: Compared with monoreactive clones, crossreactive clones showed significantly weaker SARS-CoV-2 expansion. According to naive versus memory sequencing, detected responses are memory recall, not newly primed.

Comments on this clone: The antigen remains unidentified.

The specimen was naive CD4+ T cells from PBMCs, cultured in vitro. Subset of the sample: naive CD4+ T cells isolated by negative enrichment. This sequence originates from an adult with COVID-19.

The chain's CDR3 is CASSPLRDSPLHF. DNA for the CDR3: TGTGCCAGCTCACCCCTCAGGGATTCACCCCTCCACTTT. V and J are TRBV18 and TRBJ1-6, with a tentative D call TRBD1 (5 bases). Between the trimmed V and J ends, which lost 3 bases and 8 bases, there was a span of 8 bases. Germline V gene data show CDR1 as KGHSH and CDR2 as LQKENI. This CDR3 region has 13 residues.